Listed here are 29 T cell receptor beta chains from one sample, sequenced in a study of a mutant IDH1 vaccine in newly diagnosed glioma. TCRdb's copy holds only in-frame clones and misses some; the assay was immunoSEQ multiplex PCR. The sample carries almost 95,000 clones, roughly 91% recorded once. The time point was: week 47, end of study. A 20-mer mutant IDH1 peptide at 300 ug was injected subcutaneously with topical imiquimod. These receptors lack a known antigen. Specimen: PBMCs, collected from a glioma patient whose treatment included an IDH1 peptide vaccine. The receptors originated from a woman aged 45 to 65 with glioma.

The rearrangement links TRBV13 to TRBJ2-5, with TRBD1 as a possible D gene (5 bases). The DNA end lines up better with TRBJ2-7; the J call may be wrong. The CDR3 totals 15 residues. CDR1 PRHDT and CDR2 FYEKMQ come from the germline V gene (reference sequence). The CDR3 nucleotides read TGTGCCAGCAGCTTAGGTGGGGCTATAGCTAGCGAGCAGTACTTC. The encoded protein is CASSLGGAIASEQYF.

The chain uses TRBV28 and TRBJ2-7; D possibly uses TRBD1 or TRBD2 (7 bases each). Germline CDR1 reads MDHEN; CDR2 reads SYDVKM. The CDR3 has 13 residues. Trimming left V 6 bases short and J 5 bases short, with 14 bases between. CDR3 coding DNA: TGTGCCAGCAGCCAGGGGGGGGGCCACGAGCAGTACTTC. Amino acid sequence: CASSQGGGHEQYF.

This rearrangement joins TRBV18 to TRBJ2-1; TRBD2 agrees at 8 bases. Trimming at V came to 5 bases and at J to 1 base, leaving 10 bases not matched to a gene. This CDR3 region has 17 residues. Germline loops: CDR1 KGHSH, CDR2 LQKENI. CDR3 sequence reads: CASSATALAGSYNEQFF. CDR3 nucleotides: TGTGCCAGCTCAGCAACAGCCCTAGCGGGTTCCTACAATGAGCAGTTCTTC.

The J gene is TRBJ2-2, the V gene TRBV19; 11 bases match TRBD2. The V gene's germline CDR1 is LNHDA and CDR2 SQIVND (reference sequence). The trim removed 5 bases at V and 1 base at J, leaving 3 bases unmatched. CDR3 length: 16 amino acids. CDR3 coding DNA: TGTGCCAGTAGTCTAGCGGGAGGACGGAACACCGGGGAGCTGTTTTTT. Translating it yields CASSLAGGRNTGELFF. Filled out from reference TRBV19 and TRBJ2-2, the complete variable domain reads DGGITQSPKYLFRKEGQNVTLSCEQNLNHDAMYWYRQDPGQGLRLIYYSQIVNDFQKGDIAEGYSVSREKKESFPLTVTSAQKNPTAFYLCASSLAGGRNTGELFFGEGSRLTVL.

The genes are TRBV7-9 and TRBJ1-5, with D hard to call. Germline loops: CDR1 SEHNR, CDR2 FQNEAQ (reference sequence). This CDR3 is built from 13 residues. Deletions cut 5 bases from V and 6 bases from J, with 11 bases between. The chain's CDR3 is CASSGGSRQPQHF. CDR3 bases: TGTGCCAGCAGCGGCGGCAGTCGTCAGCCCCAGCATTTT.

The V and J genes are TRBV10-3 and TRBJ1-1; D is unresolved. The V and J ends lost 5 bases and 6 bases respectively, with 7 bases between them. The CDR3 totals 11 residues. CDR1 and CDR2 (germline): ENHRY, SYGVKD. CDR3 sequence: CAISNTAEAFF. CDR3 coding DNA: TGTGCCATCAGTAATACAGCTGAAGCTTTCTTT.

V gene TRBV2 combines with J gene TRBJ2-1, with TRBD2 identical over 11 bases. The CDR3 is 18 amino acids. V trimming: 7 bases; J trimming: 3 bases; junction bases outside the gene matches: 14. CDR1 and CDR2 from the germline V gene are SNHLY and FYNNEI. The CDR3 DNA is TGTGCCAGCAAGCGTAGCGGGAGGGCCTATGACATCTACAATGAGCAGTTCTTC. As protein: CASKRSGRAYDIYNEQFF.

The CDR3 DNA reads TGTGCCAGCAGCTTAGGAGGGGCGGCCCAGCCCCAGCATTTT. Its protein product is CASSLGGAAQPQHF. The rearrangement uses TRBV11-2 and TRBJ1-5, with D perhaps TRBD1 (5 bases). The CDR3 has 14 amino acids. Trimming removed 1 base from V and 7 bases from J, with 11 bases in between. Germline assignment: CDR1 SGHAT and CDR2 FQNNGV.

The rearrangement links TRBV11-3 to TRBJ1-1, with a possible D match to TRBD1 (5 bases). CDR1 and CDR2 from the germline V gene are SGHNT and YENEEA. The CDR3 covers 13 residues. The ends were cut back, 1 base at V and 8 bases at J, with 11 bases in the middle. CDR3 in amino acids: CASSLGTGAEAFF. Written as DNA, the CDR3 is TGTGCCAGCAGCTTAGGAACCGGGGCGGAAGCTTTCTTT.

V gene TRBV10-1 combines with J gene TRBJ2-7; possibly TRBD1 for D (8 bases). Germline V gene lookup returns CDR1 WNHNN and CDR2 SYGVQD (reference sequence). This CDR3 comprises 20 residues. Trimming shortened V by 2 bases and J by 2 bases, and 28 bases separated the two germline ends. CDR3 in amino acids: CASSEPPTLREDRDTYEQYF. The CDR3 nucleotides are TGCGCCAGCAGTGAGCCCCCCACCCTCCGGGAGGACAGGGATACCTACGAGCAGTACTTC.

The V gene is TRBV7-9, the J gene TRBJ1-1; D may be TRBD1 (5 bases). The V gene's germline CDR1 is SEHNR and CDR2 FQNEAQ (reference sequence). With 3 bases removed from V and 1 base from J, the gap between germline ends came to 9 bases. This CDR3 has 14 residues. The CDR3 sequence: CASSFAGRNTEAFF. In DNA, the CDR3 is TGTGCCAGCAGCTTCGCGGGGCGGAACACTGAAGCTTTCTTT.

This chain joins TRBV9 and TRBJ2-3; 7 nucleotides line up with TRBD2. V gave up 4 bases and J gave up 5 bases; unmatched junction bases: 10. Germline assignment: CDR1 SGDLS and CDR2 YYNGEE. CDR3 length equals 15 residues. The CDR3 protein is CASSLGGGGIDTQYF. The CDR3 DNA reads TGTGCCAGCAGCCTCGGCGGGGGAGGGATAGATACGCAGTATTTT. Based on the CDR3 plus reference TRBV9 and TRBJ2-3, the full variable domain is DSGVTQTPKHLITATGQRVTLRCSPRSGDLSVYWYQQSLDQGLQFLIQYYNGEERAKGNILERFSAQQFPDLHSELNLSSLELGDSALYFCASSLGGGGIDTQYFGPGTRLTVL.

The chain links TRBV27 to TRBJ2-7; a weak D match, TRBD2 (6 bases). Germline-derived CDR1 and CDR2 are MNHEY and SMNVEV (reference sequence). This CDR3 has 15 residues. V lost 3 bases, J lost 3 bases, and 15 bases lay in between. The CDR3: CASSLRWGEFYEQYF. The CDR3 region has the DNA TGTGCCAGCAGTTTGCGCTGGGGGGAATTCTACGAGCAGTACTTC.

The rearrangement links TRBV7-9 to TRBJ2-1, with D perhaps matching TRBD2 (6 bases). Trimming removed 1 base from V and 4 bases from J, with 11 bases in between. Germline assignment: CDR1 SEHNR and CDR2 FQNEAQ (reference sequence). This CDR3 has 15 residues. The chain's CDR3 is CASSLGGVQYNEQFF. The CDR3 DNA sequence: TGTGCCAGCAGCTTAGGCGGGGTCCAATACAATGAGCAGTTCTTC.

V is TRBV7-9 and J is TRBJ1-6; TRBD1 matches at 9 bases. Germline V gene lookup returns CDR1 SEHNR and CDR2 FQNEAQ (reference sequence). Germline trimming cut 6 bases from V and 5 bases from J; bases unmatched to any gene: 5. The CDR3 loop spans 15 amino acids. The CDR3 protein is CASSQGDRDNSPLHF. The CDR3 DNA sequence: TGTGCCAGCAGTCAGGGGGACAGGGATAATTCACCCCTCCACTTT.

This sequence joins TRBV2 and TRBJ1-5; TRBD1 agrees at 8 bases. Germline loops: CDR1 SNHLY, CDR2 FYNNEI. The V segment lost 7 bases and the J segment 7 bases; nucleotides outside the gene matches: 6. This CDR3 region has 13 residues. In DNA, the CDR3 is TGTGCCAGCACCACAGGGGGTGAGCAGCCCCAGCATTTT. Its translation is CASTTGGEQPQHF.

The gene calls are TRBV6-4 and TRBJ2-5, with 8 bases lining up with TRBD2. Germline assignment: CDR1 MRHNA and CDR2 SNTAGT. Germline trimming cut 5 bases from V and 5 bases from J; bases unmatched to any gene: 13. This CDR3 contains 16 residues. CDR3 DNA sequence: TGTGCCAGCAGTCCATCAATCTTTAGCGGGACGGAGACCCAGTACTTC. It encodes CASSPSIFSGTETQYF.

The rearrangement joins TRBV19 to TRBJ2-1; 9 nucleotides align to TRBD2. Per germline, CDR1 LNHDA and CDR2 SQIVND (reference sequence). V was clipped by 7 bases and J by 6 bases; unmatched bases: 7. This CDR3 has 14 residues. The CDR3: CASTGGRAGNEQFF. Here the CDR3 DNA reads TGTGCCAGTACCGGCGGGAGGGCCGGCAATGAGCAGTTCTTC. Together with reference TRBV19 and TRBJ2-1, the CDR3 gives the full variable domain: DGGITQSPKYLFRKEGQNVTLSCEQNLNHDAMYWYRQDPGQGLRLIYYSQIVNDFQKGDIAEGYSVSREKKESFPLTVTSAQKNPTAFYLCASTGGRAGNEQFFGPGTRLTVL.

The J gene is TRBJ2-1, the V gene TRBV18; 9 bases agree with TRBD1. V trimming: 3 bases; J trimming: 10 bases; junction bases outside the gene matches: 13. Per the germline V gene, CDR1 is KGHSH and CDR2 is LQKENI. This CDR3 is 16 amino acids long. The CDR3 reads CASSPSGTGFQGEQFF. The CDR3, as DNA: TGTGCCAGCTCACCTTCCGGGACAGGGTTCCAGGGGGAGCAGTTCTTC.

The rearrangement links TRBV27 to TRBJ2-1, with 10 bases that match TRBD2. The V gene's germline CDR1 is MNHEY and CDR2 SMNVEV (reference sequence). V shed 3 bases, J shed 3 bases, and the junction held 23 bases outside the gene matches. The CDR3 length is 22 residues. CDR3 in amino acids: CASSFLLSTSGTPHPFYNEQFF. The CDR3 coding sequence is TGTGCCAGCAGTTTTCTCCTCTCCACTAGCGGGACTCCCCATCCTTTCTACAATGAGCAGTTCTTC.

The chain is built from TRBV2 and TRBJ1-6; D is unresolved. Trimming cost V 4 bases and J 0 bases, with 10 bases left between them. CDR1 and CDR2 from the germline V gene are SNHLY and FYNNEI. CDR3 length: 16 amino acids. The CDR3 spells CASSAALSSYNSPLHF. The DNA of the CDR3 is TGTGCCAGCAGTGCAGCACTCAGCTCCTATAATTCACCCCTCCACTTT.

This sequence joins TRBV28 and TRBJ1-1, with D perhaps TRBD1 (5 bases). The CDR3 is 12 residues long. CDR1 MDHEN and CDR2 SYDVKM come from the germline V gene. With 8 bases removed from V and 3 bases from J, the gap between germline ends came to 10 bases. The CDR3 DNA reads TGTGCCAGCTGCCAGGGATACACTGAAGCTTTCTTT. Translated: CASCQGYTEAFF.

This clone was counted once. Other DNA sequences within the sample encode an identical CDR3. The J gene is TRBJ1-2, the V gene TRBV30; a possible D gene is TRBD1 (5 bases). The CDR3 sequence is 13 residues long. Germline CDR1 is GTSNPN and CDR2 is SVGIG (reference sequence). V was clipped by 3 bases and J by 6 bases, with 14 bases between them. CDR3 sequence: CAWRRWGGDGYTF. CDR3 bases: TGTGCCTGGAGGCGGTGGGGGGGTGATGGCTACACCTTC.

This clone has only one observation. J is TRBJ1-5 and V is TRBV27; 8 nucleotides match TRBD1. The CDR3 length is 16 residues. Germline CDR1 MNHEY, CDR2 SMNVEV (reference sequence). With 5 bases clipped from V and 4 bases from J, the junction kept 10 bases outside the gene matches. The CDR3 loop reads CASSDRGLGVNQPQHF. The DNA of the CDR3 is TGTGCCAGCAGTGACAGGGGATTGGGAGTGAATCAGCCCCAGCATTTT.

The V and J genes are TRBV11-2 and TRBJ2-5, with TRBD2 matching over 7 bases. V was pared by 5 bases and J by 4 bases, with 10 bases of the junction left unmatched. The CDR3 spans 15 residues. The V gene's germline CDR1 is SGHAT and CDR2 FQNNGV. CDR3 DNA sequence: TGTGCCAGCAGCACTAGACTAGCAGGGTCAGAGACCCAGTACTTC. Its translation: CASSTRLAGSETQYF.

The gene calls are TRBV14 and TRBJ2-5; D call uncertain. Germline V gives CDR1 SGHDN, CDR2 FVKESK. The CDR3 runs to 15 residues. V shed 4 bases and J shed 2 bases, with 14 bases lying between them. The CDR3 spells CASSPRSSLQETQYF. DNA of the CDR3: TGTGCCAGCAGCCCCCGGTCCTCTTTACAAGAGACCCAGTACTTC.

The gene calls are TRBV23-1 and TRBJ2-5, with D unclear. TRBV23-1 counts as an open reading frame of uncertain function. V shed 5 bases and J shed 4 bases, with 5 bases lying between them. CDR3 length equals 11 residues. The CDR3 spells CASSYRETQYF. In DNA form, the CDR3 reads TGCGCCAGCAGTTATAGAGAGACCCAGTACTTC.

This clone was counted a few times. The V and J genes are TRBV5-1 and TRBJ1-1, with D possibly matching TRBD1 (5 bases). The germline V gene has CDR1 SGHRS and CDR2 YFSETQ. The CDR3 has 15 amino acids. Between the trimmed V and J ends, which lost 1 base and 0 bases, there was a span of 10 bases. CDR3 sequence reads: CASSLYGDLNTEAFF. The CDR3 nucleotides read TGCGCCAGCAGCTTGTACGGGGACCTGAACACTGAAGCTTTCTTT.

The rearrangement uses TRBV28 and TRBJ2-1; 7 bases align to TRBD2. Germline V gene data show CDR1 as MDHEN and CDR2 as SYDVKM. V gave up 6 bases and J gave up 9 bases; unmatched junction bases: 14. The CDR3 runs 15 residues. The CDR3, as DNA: TGTGCCAGCAGCCCCGGGAGGAGGTCATTAGGTGAGCAGTTCTTC. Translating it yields CASSPGRRSLGEQFF. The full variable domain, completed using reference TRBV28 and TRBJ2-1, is DVKVTQSSRYLVKRTGEKVFLECVQDMDHENMFWYRQDPGLGLRLIYFSYDVKMKEKGDIPEGYSVSREKKERFSLILESASTNQTSMYLCASSPGRRSLGEQFFGPGTRLTVL.